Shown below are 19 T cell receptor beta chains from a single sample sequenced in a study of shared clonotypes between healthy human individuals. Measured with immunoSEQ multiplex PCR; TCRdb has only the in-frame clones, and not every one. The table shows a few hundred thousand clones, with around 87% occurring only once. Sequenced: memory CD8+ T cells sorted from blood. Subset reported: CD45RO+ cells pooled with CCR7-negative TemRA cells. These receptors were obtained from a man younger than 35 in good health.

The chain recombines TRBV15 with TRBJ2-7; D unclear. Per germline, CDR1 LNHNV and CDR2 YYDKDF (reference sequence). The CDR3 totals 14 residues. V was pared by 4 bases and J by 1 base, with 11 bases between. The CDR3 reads CATSNGPVSYEQYF. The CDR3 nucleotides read TGTGCCACCAGCAATGGGCCGGTGTCCTACGAGCAGTACTTC.

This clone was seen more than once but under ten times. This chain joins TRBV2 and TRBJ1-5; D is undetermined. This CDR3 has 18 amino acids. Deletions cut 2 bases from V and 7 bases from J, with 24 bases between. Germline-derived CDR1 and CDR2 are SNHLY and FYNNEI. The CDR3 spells CASSESEMEMGSWQPQHF. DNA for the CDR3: TGTGCCAGCAGTGAAAGTGAAATGGAGATGGGGTCATGGCAGCCCCAGCATTTT.

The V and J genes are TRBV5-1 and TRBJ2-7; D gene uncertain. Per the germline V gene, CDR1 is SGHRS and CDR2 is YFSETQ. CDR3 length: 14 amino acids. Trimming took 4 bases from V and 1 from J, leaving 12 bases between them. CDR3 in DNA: TGCGCCAGCAGCCTCGGACGCTCTTCCTACGAGCAGTACTTC. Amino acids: CASSLGRSSYEQYF.

This chain's CDR3 is CASSSVGGVPPERETQYF. DNA for the CDR3: TGTGCCAGCAGCAGCGTGGGAGGGGTCCCCCCTGAGCGTGAGACCCAGTACTTC. The chain carries TRBV7-9 and TRBJ2-5, with TRBD2 identical over 7 bases. The CDR3 has 18 amino acids. Germline CDR1 SEHNR, CDR2 FQNEAQ (reference sequence). Trimming cost V 5 bases and J 5 bases; bases outside gene matches: 20.

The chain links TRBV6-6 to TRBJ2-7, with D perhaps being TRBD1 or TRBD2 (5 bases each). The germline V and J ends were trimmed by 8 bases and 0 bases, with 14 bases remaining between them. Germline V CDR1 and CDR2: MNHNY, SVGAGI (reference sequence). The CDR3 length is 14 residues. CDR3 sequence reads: CASGPGPYSYEQYF. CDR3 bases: TGTGCCAGCGGGCCGGGACCTTACTCCTACGAGCAGTACTTC.

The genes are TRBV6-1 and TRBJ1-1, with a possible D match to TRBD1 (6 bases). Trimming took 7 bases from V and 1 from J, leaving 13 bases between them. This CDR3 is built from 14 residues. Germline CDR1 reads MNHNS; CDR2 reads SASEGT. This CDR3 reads CASTPRGGNTEAFF. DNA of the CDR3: TGTGCCAGCACTCCCAGAGGGGGGAACACTGAAGCTTTCTTT.

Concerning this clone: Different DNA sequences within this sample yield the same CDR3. The CDR3 DNA reads TGTGCCAGCAGCTTGGGCTATGGCTACACCTTC. Its translation is CASSLGYGYTF. The chain is built from TRBV11-2 and TRBJ1-2; D unresolved. In germline, CDR1 is SGHAT, CDR2 FQNNGV. The CDR3 runs 11 residues. V was trimmed by 3 bases and J by 4 bases, leaving 3 bases between them.

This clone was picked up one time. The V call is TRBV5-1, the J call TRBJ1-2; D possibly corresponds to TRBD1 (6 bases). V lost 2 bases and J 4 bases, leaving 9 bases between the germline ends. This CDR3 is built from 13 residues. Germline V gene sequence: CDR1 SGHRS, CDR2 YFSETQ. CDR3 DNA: TGCGCCAGCAGCTTTGACAGGAGCTATGGCTACACCTTC. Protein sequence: CASSFDRSYGYTF.

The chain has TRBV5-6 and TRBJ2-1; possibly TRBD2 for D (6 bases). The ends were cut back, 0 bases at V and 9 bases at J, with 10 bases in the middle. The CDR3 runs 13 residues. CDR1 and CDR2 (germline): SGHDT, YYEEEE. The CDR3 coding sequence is TGTGCCAGCAGCTTGGGTAGCGGCACTGAGCAGTTCTTC. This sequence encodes CASSLGSGTEQFF.

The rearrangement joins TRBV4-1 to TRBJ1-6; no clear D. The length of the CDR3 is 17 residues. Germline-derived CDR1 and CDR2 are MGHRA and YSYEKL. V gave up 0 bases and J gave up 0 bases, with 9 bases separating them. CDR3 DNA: TGCGCCAGCAGCCAAGAAAGTCCGAGCTCCTATAATTCACCCCTCCACTTT. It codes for CASSQESPSSYNSPLHF.

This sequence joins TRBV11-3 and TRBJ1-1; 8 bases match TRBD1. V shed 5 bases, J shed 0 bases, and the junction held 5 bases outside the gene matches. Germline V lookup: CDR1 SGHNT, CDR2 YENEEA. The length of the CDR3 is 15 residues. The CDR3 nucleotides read TGTGCCAGCAGCCACGGACAGGGCGTGAACACTGAAGCTTTCTTT. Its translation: CASSHGQGVNTEAFF.

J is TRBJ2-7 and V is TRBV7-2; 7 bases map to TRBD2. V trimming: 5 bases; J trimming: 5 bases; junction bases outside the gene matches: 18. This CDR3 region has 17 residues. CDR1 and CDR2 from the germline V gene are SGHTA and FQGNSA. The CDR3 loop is CASSLKAGGAGFHEQYF. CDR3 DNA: TGTGCCAGCAGCCTCAAGGCAGGTGGAGCGGGGTTTCACGAGCAGTACTTC.

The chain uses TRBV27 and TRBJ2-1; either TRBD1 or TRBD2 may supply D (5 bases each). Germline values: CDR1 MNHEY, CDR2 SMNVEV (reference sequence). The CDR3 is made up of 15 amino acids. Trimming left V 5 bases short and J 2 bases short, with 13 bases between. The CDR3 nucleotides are TGTGCCAGCAGTCCGCAGGGACCAACCTACAATGAGCAGTTCTTC. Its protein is CASSPQGPTYNEQFF.

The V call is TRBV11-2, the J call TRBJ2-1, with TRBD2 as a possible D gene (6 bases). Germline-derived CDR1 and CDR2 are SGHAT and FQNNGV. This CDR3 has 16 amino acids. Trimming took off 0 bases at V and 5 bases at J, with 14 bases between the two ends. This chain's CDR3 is CASSLDRDWANNEQFF. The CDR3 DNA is TGTGCCAGCAGCTTAGATCGGGACTGGGCTAACAATGAGCAGTTCTTC.

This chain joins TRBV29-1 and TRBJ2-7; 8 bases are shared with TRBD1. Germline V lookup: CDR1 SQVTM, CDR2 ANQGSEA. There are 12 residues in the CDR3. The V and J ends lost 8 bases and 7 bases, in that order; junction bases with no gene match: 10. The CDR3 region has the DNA TGCAGCACCCGGACAGGGAGTATGGAGCAGTACTTC. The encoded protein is CSTRTGSMEQYF.

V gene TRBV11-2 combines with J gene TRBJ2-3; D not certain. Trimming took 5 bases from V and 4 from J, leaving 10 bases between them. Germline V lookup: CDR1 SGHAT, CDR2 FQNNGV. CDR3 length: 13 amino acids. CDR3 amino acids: CASSPSPADTQYF. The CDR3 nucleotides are TGTGCCAGCAGCCCATCCCCCGCAGATACGCAGTATTTT.

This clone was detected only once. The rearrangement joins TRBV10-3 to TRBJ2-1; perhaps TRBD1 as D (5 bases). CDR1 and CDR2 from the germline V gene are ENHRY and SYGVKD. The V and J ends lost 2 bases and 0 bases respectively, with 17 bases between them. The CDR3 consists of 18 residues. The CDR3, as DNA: TGTGCCATCAGTGAGCGCTTTATGGGGCTGAGCTCCTACAATGAGCAGTTCTTC. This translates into CAISERFMGLSSYNEQFF.

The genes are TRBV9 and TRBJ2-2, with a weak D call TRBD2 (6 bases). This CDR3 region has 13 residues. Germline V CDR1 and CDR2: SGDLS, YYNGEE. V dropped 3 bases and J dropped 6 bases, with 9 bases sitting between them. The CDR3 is CASSDGLSGELFF. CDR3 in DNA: TGTGCCAGCAGCGATGGACTATCCGGGGAGCTGTTTTTT.

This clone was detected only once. The CDR3: CASSIRVNYEQYF. The CDR3 DNA reads as TGTGCCAGCAGTATTAGGGTTAACTACGAGCAGTACTTC. The chain couples TRBV6-6 to TRBJ2-7; D is unresolved. CDR1 and CDR2 from the germline V gene are MNHNY and SVGAGI (reference sequence). V lost 5 bases, J lost 3 bases, and 11 bases lay in between. CDR3 size: 13 residues.